The 10 T cell receptor beta chains below come from one sample, sequenced in a study of regulatory T cells in long-lasting Graves disease. CDR3-region Arm-PCR and iRepertoire HTBI primers produced the TCR beta libraries. TCRdb redid the calling of the multiplex PCR reads with MiXCR, one entry per CDR3 protein. The table shows hundreds of thousands of distinct CDR3 sequences, with about 14% occurring only once. As to time point: newly diagnosed GD, antithyroid drugs for less than 3 months. From RNA extracted from PBMCs, the TCR library was made. These data were also filed under a second study, of T cells in Graves' hyperthyroidism and ophthalmopathy.

Specimen: peripheral blood mononuclear cells (PBMCs), collected at new diagnosis, from a patient treated with antithyroid drugs. The receptors were gathered from a man aged 25-45 years with Graves disease.

This clonotype was seen at least ten times. The chain recombines TRBV6-2 or TRBV6-3 with TRBJ2-1, with D possibly TRBD1 on 5 matching bases. Germline CDR1 reads MNHEY; CDR2 reads SVGEGT. This CDR3 comprises 14 residues. V lost 8 bases and J 2 bases, leaving 13 bases between the germline ends. The CDR3 here is CASLVRGTYNEQFF. DNA for the CDR3: TGTGCCAGCTTAGTAAGGGGAACCTACAATGAGCAGTTCTTC.

This clonotype was observed at least ten times. J is TRBJ2-5 and V is TRBV7-9; D might be TRBD2 (5 bases). Trimming removed 5 bases at V and 0 bases at J, with 13 bases between. Germline V lookup: CDR1 SEHNR, CDR2 FQNEAQ (reference sequence). The CDR3 loop spans 15 amino acids. CDR3 sequence (DNA): TGTGCCAGCAGCCCCAGGTTGGACTACCAAGAGACCCAGTACTTC. As protein: CASSPRLDYQETQYF.

This clonotype showed up just a few times. The rearrangement uses TRBV5-1 and TRBJ1-4; D might be TRBD1 (6 bases). V lost 4 bases and J 8 bases, leaving 21 bases between the germline ends. The CDR3 is 16 amino acids. Per germline, CDR1 SGHRS and CDR2 YFSETQ. The CDR3 region has the DNA TGCGCCAGCAGCCCCGGACAGTCCGGGCGGGGGGAAAAACTGTTTTTT. It is translated as CASSPGQSGRGEKLFF. Supplemented by reference TRBV5-1 and TRBJ1-4, the full variable domain reads KAGVTQTPRYLIKTRGQQVTLSCSPISGHRSVSWYQQTPGQGLQFLFEYFSETQRNKGNFPGRFSGRQFSNSRSEMNVSTLELGDSALYLCASSPGQSGRGEKLFFGSGTQLSVL.

In its sample, this clonotype was seen a few times. The rearrangement joins TRBV14 to TRBJ1-2; no firm D call. Germline V gene sequence: CDR1 SGHDN, CDR2 FVKESK. This CDR3 is built from 14 residues. The germline V and J ends were trimmed by 2 bases and 7 bases, with 14 bases remaining between them. The CDR3 DNA reads TGTGCCAGCAGCCAATCCGGGTATGGAGGTGGCTACACCTTC. Protein sequence: CASSQSGYGGGYTF.

This clonotype was seen only a few times. This chain links TRBV7-9 with TRBJ2-1, with D unresolved. Looked up from germline, CDR1 is SEHNR and CDR2 is FQNEAQ (reference sequence). V lost 1 base and J 2 bases, leaving 6 bases between the germline ends. The CDR3 sequence is 14 residues long. The CDR3 bases are TGTGCCAGCAGCTTAGAGATCGCCTACAATGAGCAGTTCTTC. This sequence encodes CASSLEIAYNEQFF.

This clonotype came up a few times. The V gene is TRBV20-1, the J gene TRBJ2-2; D gene unclear. There are 12 residues in the CDR3. Trimming left V 6 bases short and J 6 bases short, with 11 bases between. Germline lookup yields CDR1 DFQATT and CDR2 SNEGSKA (reference sequence). The CDR3 reads CSAPSDAGELFF. As DNA, the CDR3 is TGCAGTGCCCCCTCGGACGCCGGGGAGCTGTTTTTT.

CDR3 bases: TGTGCCTGGAGTGTTGGGGGGGCCGGGGCCAACGTCCTGACTTTC. The encoded protein is CAWSVGGAGANVLTF. The rearrangement uses TRBV30 and TRBJ2-6; possibly TRBD2 for D (7 bases). V was shortened by 0 bases and J by 4 bases, with 10 bases between the two germline ends. CDR1 and CDR2 from the germline V gene are GTSNPN and SVGIG (reference sequence). The CDR3 has 15 residues.

This clonotype was seen at least ten times. The V gene is TRBV19, the J gene TRBJ2-1; TRBD2 matches 15 bases. The CDR3 sequence is 20 residues long. V lost 6 bases, J lost 0 bases, and 12 bases stayed unmatched. Germline V gene data show CDR1 as LNHDA and CDR2 as SQIVND (reference sequence). The CDR3 DNA reads TGTGCCAGTAGCAGTCCGGGACTAGCGGGAGGAAGGAGCTCCTACAATGAGCAGTTCTTC. Protein: CASSSPGLAGGRSSYNEQFF.

The V gene is TRBV5-5, the J gene TRBJ2-1, with 7 bases lining up with TRBD1. The trim removed 4 bases at V and 6 bases at J, leaving 13 bases unmatched. Germline lookup yields CDR1 SGHKS and CDR2 YYEKEE (reference sequence). This CDR3 has 16 amino acids. The CDR3 sequence is CASSADLGGNSNEQFF. CDR3 sequence (DNA): TGTGCCAGCAGCGCGGACCTAGGGGGCAATTCCAATGAGCAGTTCTTC.

This clonotype was observed many times. The CDR3 region has the DNA TGTGCCAGCAGTCCACGACTGCTTGGGACACGTCAAGAGACCCAGTACTTC. It specifies CASSPRLLGTRQETQYF. The chain employs TRBV28 and TRBJ2-5, with a weak D call TRBD1 (6 bases). The CDR3 has 17 residues. Deletions cut 5 bases from V and 2 bases from J, with 21 bases between. The V gene's germline CDR1 is MDHEN and CDR2 SYDVKM.